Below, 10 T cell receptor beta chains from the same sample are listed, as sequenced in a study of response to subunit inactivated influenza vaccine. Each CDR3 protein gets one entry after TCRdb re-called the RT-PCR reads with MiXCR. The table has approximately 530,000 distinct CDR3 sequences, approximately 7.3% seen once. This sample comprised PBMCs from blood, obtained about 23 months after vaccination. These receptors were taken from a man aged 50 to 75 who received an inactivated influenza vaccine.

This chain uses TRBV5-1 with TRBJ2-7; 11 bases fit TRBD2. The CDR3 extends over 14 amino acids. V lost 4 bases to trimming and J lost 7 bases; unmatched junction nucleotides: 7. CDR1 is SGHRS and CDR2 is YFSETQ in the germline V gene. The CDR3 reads CASSDTSGSGEQYF. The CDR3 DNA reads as TGCGCCAGCAGCGATACTAGCGGGAGTGGGGAGCAGTACTTC.

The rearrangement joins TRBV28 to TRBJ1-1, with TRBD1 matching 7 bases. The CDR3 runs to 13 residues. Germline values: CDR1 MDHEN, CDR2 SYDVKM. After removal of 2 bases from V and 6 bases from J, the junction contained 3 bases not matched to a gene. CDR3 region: CASSLVDRAEAFF. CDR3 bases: TGTGCCAGCAGTTTAGTAGACAGGGCTGAAGCTTTCTTT. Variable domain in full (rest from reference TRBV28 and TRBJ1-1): DVKVTQSSRYLVKRTGEKVFLECVQDMDHENMFWYRQDPGLGLRLIYFSYDVKMKEKGDIPEGYSVSREKKERFSLILESASTNQTSMYLCASSLVDRAEAFFGQGTRLTVV.

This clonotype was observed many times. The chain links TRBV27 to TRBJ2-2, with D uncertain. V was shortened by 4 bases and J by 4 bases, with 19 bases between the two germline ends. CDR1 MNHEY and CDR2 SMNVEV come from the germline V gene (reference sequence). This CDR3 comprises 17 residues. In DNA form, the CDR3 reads TGTGCCAGCAGTTCCACCCCGGCCCCTCAACTCACCGGGGAGCTGTTTTTT. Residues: CASSSTPAPQLTGELFF.

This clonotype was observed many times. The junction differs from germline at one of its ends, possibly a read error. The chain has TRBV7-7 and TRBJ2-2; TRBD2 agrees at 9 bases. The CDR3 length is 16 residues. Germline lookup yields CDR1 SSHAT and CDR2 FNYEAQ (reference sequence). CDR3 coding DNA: TGTGCTAGCACCGGATTAGCGGGGGTTGTCACCGGGGAGCTGTTTTTT. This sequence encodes CASTGLAGVVTGELFF.

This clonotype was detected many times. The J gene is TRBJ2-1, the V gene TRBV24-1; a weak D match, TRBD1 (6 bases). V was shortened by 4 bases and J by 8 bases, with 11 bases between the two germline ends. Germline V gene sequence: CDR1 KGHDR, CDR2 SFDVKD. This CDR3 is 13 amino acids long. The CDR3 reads CATSDRGDYEQFF. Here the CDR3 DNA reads TGTGCCACCAGTGACAGGGGAGACTATGAGCAGTTCTTC.

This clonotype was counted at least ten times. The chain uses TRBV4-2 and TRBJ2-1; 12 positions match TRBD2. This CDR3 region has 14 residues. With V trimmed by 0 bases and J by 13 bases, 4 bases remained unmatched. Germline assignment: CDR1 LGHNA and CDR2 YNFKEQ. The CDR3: CASSQDRTSGTQFF. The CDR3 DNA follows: TGTGCCAGCAGCCAAGATAGGACTAGCGGGACCCAGTTCTTC.

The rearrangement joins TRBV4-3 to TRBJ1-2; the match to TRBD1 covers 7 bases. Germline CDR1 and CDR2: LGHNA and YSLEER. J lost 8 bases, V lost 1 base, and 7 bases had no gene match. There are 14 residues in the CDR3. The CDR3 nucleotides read TGCGCCAGCAGCCAAGCCCGACAGGGAGAGGGCTACACCTTC. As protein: CASSQARQGEGYTF.

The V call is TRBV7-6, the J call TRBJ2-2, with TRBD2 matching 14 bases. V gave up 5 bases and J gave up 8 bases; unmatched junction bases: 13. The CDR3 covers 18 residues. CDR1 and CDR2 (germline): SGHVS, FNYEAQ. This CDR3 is CASSRSTSGRARPGELFF. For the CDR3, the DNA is TGTGCCAGCAGCCGGTCGACTAGCGGGAGGGCCCGACCTGGGGAGCTGTTTTTT.

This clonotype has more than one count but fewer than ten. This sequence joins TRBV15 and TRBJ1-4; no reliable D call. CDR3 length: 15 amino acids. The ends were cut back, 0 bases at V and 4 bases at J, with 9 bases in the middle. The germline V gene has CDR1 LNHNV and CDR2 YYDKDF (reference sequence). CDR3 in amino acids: CATSRDLGNNEKLFF. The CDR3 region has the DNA TGTGCCACCAGCAGAGATCTGGGAAATAATGAAAAACTGTTTTTT.

The CDR3 DNA is TGTGCCAGCAGCTCCCCGGGACAGGGGAACACTGAAGCTTTCTTT. Residues: CASSSPGQGNTEAFF. The V and J genes are TRBV6-1 and TRBJ1-1; TRBD1 agrees at 9 bases. The CDR3 has 15 residues. The germline gives CDR1 MNHNS, CDR2 SASEGT. Trimming removed 6 bases from V and 1 base from J; junction bases left unmatched: 6.